These T cell receptor beta chains were read from a single sample in a study of blood T cell repertoires in COVID-19. The repertoire was sequenced with immunoSEQ multiplex PCR; TCRdb's copy has only in-frame clones and lacks some. Of about 35,000 clones listed, approximately 78% were seen once; the top ten hold more than 8%. Input material: peripheral blood. The receptors were gathered from a man aged 60-69 years in a cohort sampled during active COVID-19. Both conserved end residues are part of each CDR3. D genes are given only for firm matches. Clone size is not always given. Where it is, it says once, few, many or a class for expanded clones.

size	D	V	J	CDR3	DNA
NA	NA	TRBV9	TRBJ1-4	CASSVGQPPGTNEKLFF	TGTGCCAGCAGCGTAGGACAGCCACCCGGAACTAATGAAAAACTGTTTTTT
NA	NA	TRBV5-4	TRBJ2-1	CASSPRVSMAYNEQFF	TGTGCCAGCAGCCCCCGGGTTAGTATGGCCTACAATGAGCAGTTCTTC
NA	NA	TRBV11-2	TRBJ1-2	CASSLPGVNYGYTF	TGTGCCAGCAGCTTACCGGGAGTTAACTATGGCTACACCTTC
NA	TRBD2	TRBV6-6	TRBJ2-7	CASSFRDYTYEQYF	TGTGCCAGCAGCTTCCGGGACTACACCTACGAGCAGTACTTC
once	TRBD1	TRBV19	TRBJ2-3	CASSIGQGGTDTQYF	TGTGCCAGTAGTATCGGACAGGGTGGCACAGATACGCAGTATTTT
once	NA	TRBV28	TRBJ1-1	CASSLQGILRNTEAFF	TGTGCCAGCAGTTTACAGGGGATTCTTAGAAACACTGAAGCTTTCTTT
NA	TRBD2	TRBV7-9	TRBJ2-1	CASSLVGGRAGEQFF	TGTGCCAGCAGCTTAGTCGGCGGGAGGGCCGGGGAGCAGTTCTTC
NA	NA	TRBV27	TRBJ2-2	CASSFTGPFTGELFF	TGTGCCAGCAGTTTTACAGGGCCCTTCACCGGGGAGCTGTTTTTT
NA	NA	TRBV5-1	TRBJ2-2	CASSLEGVWTGELFF	TGCGCCAGCAGCTTGGAGGGAGTCTGGACCGGGGAGCTGTTTTTT
once	TRBD2	TRBV10-3	TRBJ2-3	CATGRGLAGTSTDTQYF	TGTGCCACCGGACGGGGACTAGCGGGGACTAGCACAGATACGCAGTATTTT
NA	TRBD1	TRBV18	TRBJ2-1	CASFPGTGDNEQFF	TGTGCCAGCTTCCCCGGGACAGGGGATAATGAGCAGTTCTTC
few	NA	TRBV7-9	TRBJ2-1	CASSLTVDEQFF	TGTGCCAGCAGCTTAACGGTGGATGAGCAGTTCTTC
NA	NA	TRBV28	TRBJ1-5	CASARGGQYSNQPQHF	TGTGCCAGTGCGCGTGGGGGACAATATAGCAATCAGCCCCAGCATTTT
NA	TRBD1	TRBV18	TRBJ2-7	CASSLTGTGVGQYF	TGTGCCAGCTCATTGACCGGGACAGGGGTCGGGCAGTACTTC
NA	TRBD1	TRBV18	TRBJ1-5	CASSPQGQNYQPQHF	TGTGCCAGCTCACCCCAGGGACAGAATTATCAGCCCCAGCATTTT
NA	TRBD1	TRBV6-5	TRBJ2-7	CASLPGQGYEQYF	TGTGCCAGCCTTCCTGGACAGGGCTACGAGCAGTACTTC
NA	TRBD1	TRBV6-6	TRBJ1-5	CASIKDRGSNQPQHF	TGTGCCAGCATAAAGGACAGGGGAAGCAATCAGCCCCAGCATTTT
NA	NA	TRBV25-1	TRBJ1-1	CASIAGNTEAFF	TGTGCCAGCATTGCAGGGAACACTGAAGCTTTCTTT
NA	NA	TRBV19	TRBJ1-1	CATSGQMNTEAFF	TGTGCCACCTCGGGACAAATGAACACTGAAGCTTTCTTT
NA	NA	TRBV6-5	TRBJ1-5	CASGEAYNQPQHF	TGTGCCAGCGGGGAGGCGTACAATCAGCCCCAGCATTTT
NA	TRBD2	TRBV7-7	TRBJ2-1	CASSAQLAGGPWEQFF	TGTGCCAGCAGCGCGCAACTAGCGGGAGGGCCGTGGGAGCAGTTCTTC
NA	TRBD1	TRBV4-1	TRBJ2-6	CASSQGTGGTGANVLTF	TGCGCCAGCAGCCAGGGGACAGGGGGGACTGGGGCCAACGTCCTGACTTTC
few	NA	TRBV10-1	TRBJ2-4	CASTKGLAKNIQYF	TGCGCCAGCACTAAGGGGCTGGCCAAAAACATTCAGTACTTC
NA	NA	TRBV27	TRBJ2-3	CASSLWDFGTTQYF	TGTGCCAGCAGTTTATGGGACTTCGGGACTACGCAGTATTTT
NA	NA	TRBV7-3	TRBJ2-3	CASSLNGRGMTDTQYF	TGTGCCAGCAGCTTAAATGGCAGGGGTATGACAGATACGCAGTATTTT
NA	NA	TRBV2	TRBJ1-5	CASSERQGQPQHF	TGTGCCAGCAGTGAGCGGCAGGGTCAGCCCCAGCATTTT
NA	TRBD1	TRBV5-6	TRBJ1-5	CASSRLTGDNQPQHF	TGTGCCAGCAGCCGTCTGACAGGGGACAATCAGCCCCAGCATTTT
NA	TRBD2	TRBV9	TRBJ2-3	CASSVGNSGSPDTQYF	TGTGCCAGCAGCGTAGGGAATAGCGGGAGTCCAGATACGCAGTATTTT
few	TRBD1	TRBV3-1/TRBV3-2	TRBJ1-2	CASSRTPRGQVGYTF	TGTGCCAGCAGCCGGACACCCAGGGGGCAGGTTGGCTACACCTTC
NA	NA	TRBV28	TRBJ2-4	CATSSGSLAKNIQYF	TGTGCCACCTCCTCGGGGTCCCTAGCCAAAAACATTCAGTACTTC
few	TRBD2	TRBV9	TRBJ2-1	CASSVAKASGAYNEQFF	TGTGCCAGCAGCGTAGCTAAGGCTAGCGGGGCTTACAATGAGCAGTTCTTC
NA	NA	TRBV3-1/TRBV3-2	TRBJ1-3	CASSQASAGAGNTIYF	TGTGCCAGCAGCCAAGCGTCGGCAGGGGCCGGAAACACCATATATTTT
once	NA	TRBV9	TRBJ2-1	CASSVANHNEQFF	TGTGCCAGCAGCGTAGCTAACCACAATGAGCAGTTCTTC
NA	TRBD2	TRBV27	TRBJ2-3	CASSPTSGGARQYF	TGTGCCAGCAGCCCCACTAGCGGGGGGGCGAGGCAGTATTTT
once	TRBD1	TRBV6-6	TRBJ2-7	CASNPRQGGAYEQYF	TGTGCCAGCAATCCACGACAGGGTGGAGCCTACGAGCAGTACTTC
NA	TRBD1	TRBV29-1	TRBJ1-2	CSAGGGYTF	TGCAGCGCAGGGGGTGGCTACACCTTC
NA	NA	TRBV10-3	TRBJ1-1	CAISPPGGREAFF	TGTGCCATCAGCCCGCCTGGTGGCCGTGAAGCTTTCTTT
NA	TRBD1	TRBV6-2/TRBV6-3	TRBJ2-1	CASSYYTGGVTNEQFF	TGTGCCAGCAGTTACTATACAGGGGGCGTCACCAATGAGCAGTTCTTC
NA	NA	TRBV2	TRBJ2-1	CASRGAPDNEQFF	TGTGCCAGCAGAGGGGCCCCCGACAATGAGCAGTTCTTC
NA	NA	TRBV7-2	TRBJ1-5	CASSLSGGSNQPQHF	TGTGCCAGCAGCTTGTCGGGGGGGAGCAATCAGCCCCAGCATTTT
NA	TRBD1	TRBV5-6	TRBJ1-2	CASSGTGGRSTF	TGTGCCAGCAGCGGAACAGGGGGCCGTTCCACCTTC
NA	NA	TRBV10-2	TRBJ1-1	CASSESGGWNTEAFF	TGCGCCAGCAGTGAGTCGGGAGGATGGAACACTGAAGCTTTCTTT
NA	TRBD2	TRBV28	TRBJ2-7	CASIPTHGTNSYEQYF	TGTGCCAGCATCCCAACTCACGGGACTAACTCCTACGAGCAGTACTTC
NA	TRBD1	TRBV7-9	TRBJ2-1	CASSLFGQGRDGEQFF	TGTGCCAGCAGCTTATTCGGACAGGGACGGGATGGCGAGCAGTTCTTC
NA	TRBD2	TRBV27	TRBJ2-7	CASSLLTSGYEQYF	TGTGCCAGCAGTTTATTGACTAGCGGATACGAGCAGTACTTC
NA	NA	TRBV21-1	TRBJ2-7	CASPSPDRGHWIPYEQYF	TGTGCCAGCCCCAGCCCGGACAGGGGGCATTGGATACCCTACGAGCAGTACTTC
NA	NA	TRBV5-4	TRBJ2-1	CASSSRWGREFF	TGTGCCAGCAGCTCTAGGTGGGGGCGCGAATTCTTC
NA	NA	TRBV27	TRBJ1-2	CASSYTGRGGYTF	TGTGCCAGCAGTTACACAGGGAGGGGGGGCTACACCTTC
NA	NA	TRBV12-3/TRBV12-4	TRBJ2-7	CASSGPPGYEQYF	TGTGCCAGCAGTGGTCCCCCGGGCTACGAGCAGTACTTC
few	TRBD2	TRBV5-4	TRBJ2-7	CASSQGLAGYEQYF	TGTGCCAGCAGCCAAGGACTAGCGGGCTACGAGCAGTACTTC
once	TRBD1	TRBV27	TRBJ1-4	CASSRGTGGEKLFF	TGTGCCAGCAGCCGAGGGACAGGGGGTGAAAAACTGTTTTTT
NA	TRBD2	TRBV19	TRBJ2-2	CASSMGLAGGPGTGELFF	TGTGCCAGTAGTATGGGACTAGCGGGGGGGCCGGGCACCGGGGAGCTGTTTTTT
NA	NA	TRBV7-2	TRBJ1-6	CASSQANSPLHF	TGTGCCAGCAGCCAGGCCAATTCACCCCTCCACTTT
NA	TRBD1	TRBV7-6	TRBJ1-2	CASSSMDRSLGYTF	TGTGCCAGCAGCTCGATGGACAGGTCTTTAGGCTACACCTTC
NA	TRBD1	TRBV7-8	TRBJ1-3	CASSPTRQGVSGNTIYF	TGTGCCAGCAGCCCGACCAGACAGGGAGTGAGCGGAAACACCATATATTTT
NA	NA	TRBV7-6	TRBJ2-2	CASSLGALNTGELFF	TGTGCCAGCAGCTTAGGGGCCTTGAACACCGGGGAGCTGTTTTTT
once	NA	TRBV5-4	TRBJ2-7	CASSLEGLPPGEQYF	TGTGCCAGCAGCTTGGAGGGACTCCCCCCGGGCGAGCAGTACTTC
NA	TRBD1	TRBV7-2	TRBJ2-1	CASSLRDRSYNEQFF	TGTGCCAGCAGCTTAAGGGACAGATCCTACAATGAGCAGTTCTTC
once	TRBD1	TRBV5-6	TRBJ1-4	CASSWGQGANEKLFF	TGTGCCAGCAGCTGGGGACAGGGGGCGAATGAAAAACTGTTTTTT